This TCR beta chain originates from a study of blood T cells in healthy people across ages. Study background: The template switching approach captured approximately one barcoded beta molecule for every two T cells.

Every sample had a minimum of 6 million PBMCs isolated. The V gene end was trimmed by 4 bases and the J gene end by 9 bases; junction bases not matched to a gene: 11. There are 15 residues in the CDR3. Per the germline V gene, CDR1 is LNHDA and CDR2 is SQIVND (reference sequence). Whole-study results and caveats: Leaving the PBMCs unsorted stopped any conclusive comparison of naive versus antigen-experienced cells.

A note on this clonotype: Its antigen is currently unknown.

Together with a sample-barcoded 5' primer, a J-beta primer mix was included in a second PCR lasting roughly 6 to 12 cycles. No fewer than 3 million CDR3-containing paired-end reads came from each sample. Each CDR3 protein gets one entry after TCRdb re-called the 5' RACE reads with MiXCR. The table records some 880,000 distinct CDR3 sequences, 35% to 40% of them present only once. The V call is TRBV19, the J call TRBJ2-1, with 8 bases fitting TRBD2. This TCR was sampled from a man between 18 and 35 years old in good health. Source material: blood. As DNA, the CDR3 is TGTGCCAGTAGTACCAGGGGACTAGGACTGAGTGAGCAGTTCTTC. This gives the protein CASSTRGLGLSEQFF.